Shown below are 15 T cell receptor beta chains from a single sample sequenced in a study of technical replicates of blood from several donors. Generated by immunoSEQ multiplex PCR, the TCRdb table keeps only in-frame clones and is missing some. The sample contains about 83,000 clones, just over 90% of which appear only once. The sample consisted of T cells isolated from PBMCs. These receptor sequences come from a human donor in good health.

This sequence joins TRBV5-1 and TRBJ2-7; 9 positions match TRBD1. V lost 4 bases and J lost 4; bases outside the gene matches: 9. CDR3 length: 15 amino acids. Germline loops: CDR1 SGHRS, CDR2 YFSETQ. The CDR3 region has the DNA TGCGCCAGCAGCACCGCCGGGACAGGGTGGTACGAGCAGTACTTC. Protein sequence: CASSTAGTGWYEQYF.

The CDR3 protein is CASRYGTGPTNEKLFF. CDR3 coding DNA: TGTGCCAGCAGATACGGGACAGGTCCAACTAATGAAAAACTGTTTTTT. J is TRBJ1-4 and V is TRBV28; 8 bases are a match to TRBD1. Germline CDR1 is MDHEN and CDR2 is SYDVKM. The junction had 6 bases not matched to a gene; V was cut back by 6 bases and J by 0 bases. This CDR3 region has 16 residues.

This chain links TRBV10-3 with TRBJ2-1, with 8 bases aligning to TRBD2. The germline gives CDR1 ENHRY, CDR2 SYGVKD. The junction had 8 bases not matched to a gene; V was cut back by 8 bases and J by 8 bases. CDR3 length: 13 residues. The CDR3 here is CAISGRADDEQFF. Written as DNA, the CDR3 is TGTGCCATCTCCGGGAGGGCCGATGATGAGCAGTTCTTC.

The chain is built from TRBV6-5 and TRBJ2-7; no firm D call. Germline V gene sequence: CDR1 MNHEY, CDR2 SVGAGI. This CDR3 region has 13 residues. Trimming shortened V by 5 bases and J by 6 bases, and 14 bases separated the two germline ends. CDR3 protein: CASSRTVFIEQYF. The CDR3 DNA sequence: TGTGCCAGCAGTCGTACAGTCTTCATCGAGCAGTACTTC.

This clone was recorded once. This chain joins TRBV14 and TRBJ1-5; 8 nucleotides line up with TRBD1. The J segment lost 9 bases and the V segment lost 6 bases, leaving 10 bases of the junction unmatched. The CDR3 length is 14 residues. Germline V gene sequence: CDR1 SGHDN, CDR2 FVKESK. CDR3: CASRLDRAQGPQHF. CDR3 DNA sequence: TGTGCCAGCAGACTGGACAGGGCCCAGGGGCCCCAGCATTTT.

This sequence joins TRBV6-6 and TRBJ1-2, with D possibly being TRBD1 (6 bases). The CDR3 length is 12 residues. V was shortened by 6 bases and J by 7 bases, with 12 bases between the two germline ends. CDR1 and CDR2 from the germline V gene are MNHNY and SVGAGI (reference sequence). This chain's CDR3 is CASRRQVLGYTF. DNA of the CDR3: TGTGCCAGCAGGCGACAGGTCCTTGGCTACACCTTC.

The V and J genes are TRBV5-1 and TRBJ1-4; D remains ambiguous. The V and J ends lost 4 bases and 3 bases respectively, with 13 bases between them. The CDR3 covers 15 residues. From germline, CDR1 is SGHRS and CDR2 YFSETQ. The CDR3: CASSPVADPNEKLFF. The CDR3 DNA reads as TGCGCCAGCAGCCCCGTGGCAGATCCTAATGAAAAACTGTTTTTT.

The J gene is TRBJ2-7, the V gene TRBV15, with D hard to call. Germline V gene lookup returns CDR1 LNHNV and CDR2 YYDKDF (reference sequence). There are 15 residues in the CDR3. Trimming removed 0 bases at V and 3 bases at J, with 12 bases between. DNA of the CDR3: TGTGCCACCAGCAGAGATCAAGTTAGGAGCTACGAGCAGTACTTC. Encoded protein: CATSRDQVRSYEQYF.

The genes are TRBV7-9 and TRBJ2-1; 8 nucleotides match TRBD2. Losses at the gene ends were 3 bases for V and 2 bases for J; bases not matched to a gene: 9. Germline V gene sequence: CDR1 SEHNR, CDR2 FQNEAQ (reference sequence). There are 17 residues in the CDR3. The CDR3 nucleotides are TGTGCCAGCAGCTTTACCGGGACTAGGGGGACCTACAATGAGCAGTTCTTC. Protein sequence: CASSFTGTRGTYNEQFF.

V gene TRBV6-6 combines with J gene TRBJ1-1; D perhaps matches TRBD1 (6 bases). Germline CDR1 reads MNHNY; CDR2 reads SVGAGI (reference sequence). V dropped 2 bases and J dropped 0 bases, with 7 bases sitting between them. CDR3 length: 14 residues. CDR3 protein: CASSYRTVNTEAFF. The CDR3 nucleotides read TGTGCCAGCAGTTACCGGACAGTGAACACTGAAGCTTTCTTT.

V gene TRBV6-5 combines with J gene TRBJ2-2, with a weak D call TRBD1 (6 bases). CDR1 MNHEY and CDR2 SVGAGI come from the germline V gene. The CDR3 is 15 residues long. Trimming shortened V by 6 bases and J by 0 bases, and 11 bases separated the two germline ends. CDR3 DNA: TGTGCCAGCAGCCCCAGGGGCCCGAACACCGGGGAGCTGTTTTTT. It translates to CASSPRGPNTGELFF.

The J gene is TRBJ2-7, the V gene TRBV6-6; 8 nucleotides agree with TRBD2. V trimming: 6 bases; J trimming: 6 bases; junction bases outside the gene matches: 16. The CDR3 consists of 16 residues. From germline, CDR1 is MNHNY and CDR2 SVGAGI (reference sequence). The CDR3 sequence: CASRPDPGTSGAEQYF. In DNA form, the CDR3 reads TGTGCCAGCAGACCTGACCCCGGGACTAGTGGTGCCGAGCAGTACTTC.

The chain combines TRBV7-3 with TRBJ1-6, with TRBD1 matching 8 bases. The CDR3 is 16 amino acids. V shed 1 base and J 9 bases; nucleotides not matched to a gene: 8. In germline, CDR1 is SGHTA, CDR2 FQGTGA. Written as DNA, the CDR3 is TGTGCCAGCAGCTTAAAGCGCAGGGGGCTTTCTTCACCCCTCCACTTT. Translating gives CASSLKRRGLSSPLHF.

V is TRBV18 and J is TRBJ2-7; TRBD1 aligns across 9 bases. This CDR3 region has 16 residues. Germline CDR1 and CDR2: KGHSH and LQKENI. The V and J ends lost 3 bases and 4 bases, in that order; junction bases with no gene match: 10. CDR3 loop: CASSPDVGTGKYEQYF. The CDR3 nucleotides read TGTGCCAGCTCACCCGACGTAGGGACAGGGAAATACGAGCAGTACTTC.

The chain combines TRBV7-9 with TRBJ2-2; 7 bases line up with TRBD1. Germline CDR1 is SEHNR and CDR2 is FQNEAQ (reference sequence). Trimming took 4 bases from V and 5 from J; bases not matched to a gene: 10. This CDR3 is built from 16 residues. The CDR3 is CASSSSNLQGTGELFF. CDR3 bases: TGTGCCAGCAGCTCGTCCAATTTACAGGGGACCGGGGAGCTGTTTTTT.